This T cell receptor beta chain was observed in a study of shared clonotypes between healthy human individuals. In the authors' workflow: Without quality scores, immunoSEQ junctional reads could not be filtered like full-length reads. Generated by immunoSEQ multiplex PCR, the TCRdb table keeps only in-frame clones and is missing some. The DNA was the basis for D and trimming; V, J and clone size are from that table. The table shows 1,500,000 or so clones, with 95% to 97% occurring only once. This CDR3 comprises 14 residues. V lost 5 bases to trimming and J lost 5 bases, with 13 bases between them. Germline V lookup: CDR1 WNHNN, CDR2 SYGVQD (reference sequence). All the donors were Caucasian adults who lived in Nashville, Tennessee. Both subsets, CD45RA+ naive and CD45RA-negative memory, were split from the CD4+ cells.

Sequencing was done on a sample of naive CD4+ T cells sorted from blood. The subset here: CD45RA+ positively selected. This TCR derives from a man aged 25 to 40 in good health. The chain carries TRBV10-1 and TRBJ2-1; D is perhaps TRBD2 (6 bases). CDR3 nucleotide sequence: TGCGCCAGCAGTCGGACTACCCCCGACAATGAGCAGTTCTTC. Protein product: CASSRTTPDNEQFF.